Listed below are T cell receptor beta chains from one sample, sequenced in a study of response to subunit inactivated influenza vaccine. Each CDR3 protein is one row after TCRdb ran MiXCR on the RT-PCR reads. The sample includes 550,000 to 800,000 distinct CDR3 sequences, about 14% of them seen just once. The material sequenced was PBMCs from blood, taken 14 to 15 days before vaccination. All receptors derive from a man in his fifties who received an inactivated influenza vaccine. CDR3s include the opening cysteine and the closing phenylalanine or tryptophan. A D gene is named only where the DNA matches it firmly.

v_call	j_call	d_call	cdr3_aa
TRBV29-1	TRBJ2-2	TRBD1	CSVGDRNTGELFF
TRBV24-1	TRBJ2-1	.	CATSGLGNYNEQFF
TRBV7-6	TRBJ2-7	.	CASSLEQGGDEQYF
TRBV2	TRBJ2-7	.	CASSFFGVGGAPYEQYF
TRBV4-2	TRBJ2-3	.	CASSSNPQRNTDTQYF
TRBV7-2	TRBJ2-7	.	CASSLVSQGLNF
TRBV12-3/TRBV12-4	TRBJ2-3	TRBD1	CASKTGTGLRTDTQYF
TRBV4-2	TRBJ2-3	TRBD2	CASSLRQRETDTQYF
TRBV18	TRBJ1-2	.	CASSPDGQTYGYTF
TRBV25-1	TRBJ2-1	.	CASSEPGLGSYNEQFF
TRBV2	TRBJ1-4	.	CASSVGQMLELFF
TRBV27	TRBJ2-3	TRBD2	CASSLRLAGGWGDTQYF
TRBV11-2	TRBJ2-2	.	CASSLKRTGELFF
TRBV6-2/TRBV6-3	TRBJ1-2	.	CASSYSGIDGYTF
TRBV7-2	TRBJ1-1	.	CASSVDRLMNTEAFF
TRBV29-1	TRBJ2-7	.	CSARQGNEQYF
TRBV19	TRBJ2-7	.	CASSPAWVGAGNYEQYF
TRBV20-1	TRBJ2-1	TRBD2	CSALLGLAGALTTNEQFF
TRBV12-3/TRBV12-4	TRBJ1-2	.	CASSLGLLYGYTF
TRBV10-2	TRBJ2-3	TRBD2	CASMRGGADTQYF
TRBV5-1	TRBJ2-7	.	CASSFTTGALEQYF
TRBV5-1	TRBJ2-3	.	CASSRDDGTDTQYF
TRBV4-2	TRBJ2-7	TRBD1	CASSQLGQNYAGQYF
TRBV5-1	TRBJ2-1	TRBD2	CASSPGELAGVAEQFF
TRBV7-2	TRBJ2-1	TRBD1	CASSLDGRGTYNEQFF
TRBV5-1	TRBJ2-1	TRBD1	CASSTTGDRYNEQFF
TRBV11-2	TRBJ2-7	TRBD2	CASSLSRAGGPRSSSYEQYF
TRBV27	TRBJ2-4	TRBD1	CASSIDRVAAKNIQYF
TRBV6-2/TRBV6-3	TRBJ2-7	TRBD2	CASRKIAGAYEQYF
TRBV20-1	TRBJ2-1	.	CSAARDWNEQFF
TRBV12-5	TRBJ2-1	.	CASGLEVLGTVYNDQFF
TRBV20-1	TRBJ2-3	TRBD1	CSAPSAGRRGRDTQYF
TRBV3-1	TRBJ1-2	.	CASSHPGLNYGYTF
TRBV15	TRBJ2-6	.	CATSRDTPGANVLTF
TRBV5-4	TRBJ2-3	.	CASSLAVSAFTDTQYF
TRBV29-1	TRBJ1-3	.	CSAPAGNTIYF
TRBV28	TRBJ2-1	.	CASSLSRDHYNEQFF
TRBV3-1	TRBJ2-1	.	CASSQEIGRVNNEQFF
TRBV7-9	TRBJ2-6	TRBD1	CASSRTGGAGANVLTF
TRBV20-1	TRBJ2-1	.	CSAKYNEQFF
TRBV27	TRBJ2-6	.	CASSFLAGSSGANVLTF
TRBV4-3	TRBJ2-7	.	CASSQGRTASYEQYF
TRBV20-1	TRBJ2-2	.	CSARGGLYTGELFF
TRBV7-2	TRBJ2-7	TRBD1	CASSLAEQGGEQYF
TRBV28	TRBJ2-1	TRBD2	CASSSGTSGPNEQFF
TRBV7-9	TRBJ2-1	.	CASSSAERYGYNEQFF
TRBV4-1	TRBJ2-1	TRBD2	CASSQEGAGGRNEQFF
TRBV9	TRBJ2-7	TRBD1	CASSEDRDTYEQYF
TRBV7-2	TRBJ1-1	.	CASSLLSNTEAFF
TRBV3-1	TRBJ1-2	.	CASSQSALYGYTF
TRBV2	TRBJ1-1	.	CASVRQAMNTEAFF
TRBV6-5	TRBJ1-2	.	CASSSSGVSVLYGYTF
TRBV5-4	TRBJ1-3	.	CASSQVTGSSGNTIYF
TRBV4-2	TRBJ1-5	.	CASSRTQAGNQPQHF
TRBV18	TRBJ2-5	.	CASSPLAVLTRETQYF